One and the same sample provided the 11 T cell receptor beta chains below, sequenced in a study of shared clonotypes between healthy human individuals. As defined, naive CD8 cells were CD45RO-negative and positively selected for CCR7, with terminally differentiated effector memory CD45RA+ cells excluded. The protocol was immunoSEQ multiplex PCR, while the TCRdb copy is restricted to in-frame clones and leaves out a portion. The data contain some 800,000 clones, over 90% of them singletons. Sequencing was done on a sample of naive CD8+ T cells sorted from blood. The receptor source for this set is a man aged 25 to 45 in good health.

The chain combines TRBV9 with TRBJ2-1, with unresolved D. The CDR3 runs 16 residues. Germline V gives CDR1 SGDLS, CDR2 YYNGEE. Trimming stripped 2 bases from V and 8 bases from J, with 20 bases between. DNA for the CDR3: TGTGCCAGCAGCGTGCCTAGTTCGGACGGGCCAGATGAGCAGTTCTTC. This codes for CASSVPSSDGPDEQFF.

This chain links TRBV5-4 with TRBJ2-7, with D possibly matching TRBD1 (7 bases). The V gene lost 0 bases and the J gene lost 1 base, with 11 bases spanning the gap. Germline assignment: CDR1 SGHNT and CDR2 YYREEE (reference sequence). The CDR3 totals 15 residues. As DNA, the CDR3 is TGTGCCAGCAGCTTGGAGGCGGGACAGTCCTACGAGCAGTACTTC. It codes for CASSLEAGQSYEQYF.

The V gene is TRBV6-5, the J gene TRBJ2-1; no reliable D call. The CDR3 consists of 16 residues. Germline V gene data show CDR1 as MNHEY and CDR2 as SVGAGI. Trimming pared 0 bases from V and 0 bases from J, leaving 9 bases between. The DNA of the CDR3 is TGTGCCAGCAGTTACTCGTGGCAGAGCTCCTACAATGAGCAGTTCTTC. Encoded protein: CASSYSWQSSYNEQFF.

The CDR3, as DNA: TGTGCCAGCAGCGTATGGGGAACCAACACTGAAGCTTTCTTT. This encodes CASSVWGTNTEAFF. The rearrangement links TRBV9 to TRBJ1-1, with D uncertain. The CDR3 loop spans 14 amino acids. CDR1 SGDLS and CDR2 YYNGEE come from the germline V gene. With 1 base removed from V and 2 bases from J, the gap between germline ends came to 9 bases.

This clone has just one count. Other DNA sequences in this sample translate to the same CDR3. The chain joins TRBV2 to TRBJ1-2; D gene uncertain. The V gene lost 2 bases and the J gene lost 6 bases, with 1 base spanning the gap. CDR1 is SNHLY, CDR2 FYNNEI, per germline. The CDR3 totals 10 residues. DNA of the CDR3: TGTGCCAGCAGTGAAAATGGCTACACCTTC. This codes for CASSENGYTF. The full variable domain, in which reference TRBV2 and TRBJ1-2 provide the parts outside the CDR3, is EPEVTQTPSHQVTQMGQEVILRCVPISNHLYFYWYRQILGQKVEFLVSFYNNEISEKSEIFDDQFSVERPDGSNFTLKIRSTKLEDSAMYFCASSENGYTFGSGTRLTVV.

The chain recombines TRBV11-2 with TRBJ2-2; a weak D match, TRBD2 (5 bases). V lost 4 bases and J lost 0, with 18 bases in between. Germline assignment: CDR1 SGHAT and CDR2 FQNNGV. This CDR3 has 18 residues. The CDR3 DNA is TGTGCCAGCAGCTCTAGGACTCACCATTTAACGAACACCGGGGAGCTGTTTTTT. Amino acid sequence: CASSSRTHHLTNTGELFF.

The chain combines TRBV27 with TRBJ2-1; 11 positions agree with TRBD2. The CDR3 has 14 residues. Germline lookup yields CDR1 MNHEY and CDR2 SMNVEV (reference sequence). Trimming took 10 bases from V and 8 from J; bases not matched to a gene: 10. The CDR3 DNA reads TGTGCCACCCGAACTAGCGGGAGTTATGATGAGCAGTTCTTC. This gives the protein CATRTSGSYDEQFF.

The chain carries TRBV5-4 and TRBJ2-2; maybe TRBD2 (6 bases). Per germline, CDR1 SGHNT and CDR2 YYREEE (reference sequence). CDR3 length: 13 residues. The V end was cut by 2 bases, the J end by 6 bases, with 8 bases between. The CDR3 loop is CASSFAGSGELFF. CDR3 in DNA: TGTGCCAGCAGCTTTGCGGGATCCGGGGAGCTGTTTTTT.

The chain combines TRBV5-1 with TRBJ2-7; D gene ambiguous. The V gene lost 4 bases and the J gene lost 4 bases, with 6 bases spanning the gap. CDR1 is SGHRS and CDR2 is YFSETQ in the germline V gene. The CDR3 runs to 11 residues. CDR3 nucleotide sequence: TGCGCCAGCAGCCACCAATACGAGCAGTACTTC. Protein product: CASSHQYEQYF.

Notes on this clone: This CDR3 is also generated by other DNA sequences in the sample. CDR3 DNA sequence: TGTGCCAGCAGCACCTTGAACACCGGGGAGCTGTTTTTT. Its translation: CASSTLNTGELFF. The gene calls are TRBV27 and TRBJ2-2; D unresolved. The CDR3 spans 13 residues. The germline V and J ends were trimmed by 6 bases and 1 base, with 6 bases remaining between them. From germline, CDR1 is MNHEY and CDR2 SMNVEV (reference sequence).

The CDR3 here is CASSARQSGRALDHNEQFF. CDR3 in DNA: TGTGCCAGCAGCGCCCGGCAGAGCGGGAGGGCCTTGGATCACAATGAGCAGTTCTTC. The rearrangement uses TRBV4-2 and TRBJ2-1; TRBD2 agrees at 10 bases. In germline, CDR1 is LGHNA, CDR2 YNFKEQ. V lost 5 bases, J lost 5 bases, and 18 bases stayed unmatched. CDR3 length equals 19 residues.